This section outlines one TCR beta chain sequence together with its context. The specificity of this receptor is unknown. It has no much larger one-base neighbor in the sample; base qualities were not kept. The germline V gene specifies SGDLS as CDR1 and YYNGEE as CDR2. Relative to germline, V is 3 bases shorter and J is 6 bases shorter, with 16 bases between their ends. From cysteine to phenylalanine, the CDR3 is 15 amino acids long. CDR3 DNA only is kept here, 45 bases in frame from base 1. This sample is drawn from a study of pediatric ulcerative colitis (dated by TCRdb to the late 2010s). Background for the entire study: Pancolitis was present in over 5 ulcerative colitis patients and left-sided colitis in two, and histology consistent with ulcerative colitis was found in all of these patients. From eight or nine newly diagnosed, treatment-naive pediatric ulcerative colitis patients and four non-IBD control children, paired blood and rectal samples were collected. The Pediatric Ulcerative Colitis Activity Index classified a couple of patients as having mild disease, several as having moderate disease and three as having acute severe colitis. General study outcomes and caveats: A couple of rectal CDR3 clonotypes turned up in every ulcerative colitis patient but in none of the controls. With only a few individuals, the healthy control group was small. Features of the rectal repertoire distinguished controls, mild-moderate colitis patients and acute severe colitis patients, and in acute severe colitis, rectal diversity was reduced because of clonal expansions. Because repertoires came from total lymphocyte DNA, patterns in rare subsets such as regulatory T cells may not be reflected. A couple of patients' blood samples yielded substantially fewer templates for technical reasons and were excluded from blood-rectal overlap analysis. Clonal overlap between a subject's own blood and rectum was significantly greater in ulcerative colitis patients than in controls, which suggests more T cell trafficking to inflamed tissue.

Before the diagnostic colonoscopy, none of the ulcerative colitis patients had been given immunosuppressive medication. A blood sample was drawn at the time of the colonoscopy. The Wizard kit (Promega) was used to extract genomic DNA from the blood and intestinal samples. Through the immunoSEQ TRB Survey service, multiplex V and J primers were used to amplify rearranged CDR3 beta regions from genomic DNA. Survey-level sequencing depth of up to 500,000 reads per sample was used to keep depth equal across samples. The libraries were purified and pooled, then sequenced using Illumina technology. The paper's processing steps were these. Productive clonality, sample overlap, pairwise scatters, CDR3 beta length, V/D/J gene usage and productiveness were all assessed with the immunoSEQ online tools. Alongside Shannon and Simpson indices, calculated diversity was computed as the number of unique rearrangements divided by total templates, multiplied by 100. Principal component analysis was performed on Z-score normalized data with the R prcomp function and the ggbiplot package. Blood-rectal clonal overlap within each subject was quantified with Morisita's index. TCRdb stores this immuneACCESS table with in-frame sequences only. Part of the clones is absent; in the studies checked, under half of the shortfall reflects unresolved V genes, and no reason is known for the rest. V, J and clone size derive from that table, while D and trimming were established from the DNA sequence. The sample contains 55,000 to 80,000 clones, 77% of them found a single time. The ten largest clones represent about 5.2% of the sample.

The sample consisted of blood. This TCR was sampled from a boy younger than 18 with moderate ulcerative colitis. The sequence links TRBV9 to TRBJ1-5; matching of 5 bases hints at TRBD1 as the D gene. In nucleotide form, the sequence is TGTGCCAGCAGCGCAACCCAGGGTTCAAGTCAGCCCCAGCATTTT. Its product reads: CASSATQGSSQPQHF.